Presented here are 23 T cell receptor beta chains from one specimen sequenced in a study of blood T cell repertoires in COVID-19. Only in-frame clones appear in the TCRdb table, and some are missing; sequencing was by immunoSEQ multiplex PCR. The repertoire holds just under 65,000 clones, with about 70% as singletons. Sequenced sample: peripheral blood. Receptor source: a human donor in a cohort sampled during active COVID-19.

The V call is TRBV7-3, the J call TRBJ2-3; TRBD2 agrees at 8 bases. This CDR3 is 15 amino acids long. V trimming: 5 bases; J trimming: 8 bases; junction bases outside the gene matches: 12. Germline CDR1 SGHTA, CDR2 FQGTGA. CDR3 in amino acids: CASSEGVGGAGTQYF. As DNA, the CDR3 is TGTGCCAGCAGCGAAGGAGTCGGGGGGGCCGGTACGCAGTATTTT.

This chain connects TRBV5-1 to TRBJ2-2; weak D call: TRBD1 (6 bases). V gave up 7 bases and J gave up 6 bases, with 16 bases separating them. The CDR3 is 14 amino acids. Germline V gene lookup returns CDR1 SGHRS and CDR2 YFSETQ. The CDR3 here is CASGITGSSGELFF. CDR3 DNA: TGCGCCAGCGGAATCACAGGGTCGTCCGGGGAGCTGTTTTTT. Supplemented by reference TRBV5-1 and TRBJ2-2, the full variable domain reads KAGVTQTPRYLIKTRGQQVTLSCSPISGHRSVSWYQQTPGQGLQFLFEYFSETQRNKGNFPGRFSGRQFSNSRSEMNVSTLELGDSALYLCASGITGSSGELFFGEGSRLTVL.

V gene TRBV6-2 or TRBV6-3 combines with J gene TRBJ1-5; D might be TRBD1 (6 bases). Trimming pared 0 bases from V and 6 bases from J, leaving 12 bases between. Germline CDR1 MNHEY, CDR2 SVGEGT. The CDR3 length is 15 residues. The CDR3 loop is CASSYSDSLVQPQHF. CDR3 DNA: TGTGCCAGCAGTTACTCGGACAGCTTAGTTCAGCCCCAGCATTTT.

The chain links TRBV28 to TRBJ1-4; possibly TRBD1 for D (6 bases). Trimming removed 7 bases from V and 7 bases from J, with 16 bases in between. CDR1 MDHEN and CDR2 SYDVKM come from the germline V gene. This CDR3 comprises 14 residues. DNA of the CDR3: TGTGCCAGCAAGGGGGTGCGGAAGGGTGAAAAACTGTTTTTT. Translation gives CASKGVRKGEKLFF.

CDR3 loop: CASSSGTSGGQEYF. DNA of the CDR3: TGCGCCAGCAGCTCCGGGACTAGCGGGGGGCAAGAGTACTTC. The chain combines TRBV5-1 with TRBJ2-7; 15 bases fit TRBD2. J gave up 11 bases and V 3 bases, and 6 bases lay outside the gene matches. Germline V gene sequence: CDR1 SGHRS, CDR2 YFSETQ. The CDR3 length is 14 residues. Together with reference TRBV5-1 and TRBJ2-7, the CDR3 gives the full variable domain: KAGVTQTPRYLIKTRGQQVTLSCSPISGHRSVSWYQQTPGQGLQFLFEYFSETQRNKGNFPGRFSGRQFSNSRSEMNVSTLELGDSALYLCASSSGTSGGQEYFGPGTRLTVT.

The chain combines TRBV2 with TRBJ2-7, with no clear D. This CDR3 region has 11 residues. Germline V CDR1 and CDR2: SNHLY, FYNNEI. Trimming removed 5 bases at V and 3 bases at J, with 5 bases between. The CDR3 coding sequence is TGTGCCAGCAGTAGGAGCTACGAGCAGTACTTC. The encoded protein is CASSRSYEQYF.

This rearrangement joins TRBV28 to TRBJ1-1; 10 nucleotides line up with TRBD1. There are 16 residues in the CDR3. Looked up from germline, CDR1 is MDHEN and CDR2 is SYDVKM. V trimming: 5 bases; J trimming: 8 bases; junction bases outside the gene matches: 14. DNA for the CDR3: TGTGCCAGCAGTCATACTGGACAGGGGGTGGGGGCCGAAGCTTTCTTT. Amino acid sequence: CASSHTGQGVGAEAFF.

This clone was seen at least ten times. V usage is TRBV19 and J usage is TRBJ1-6, with D possibly being TRBD1 (5 bases). Germline V gene lookup returns CDR1 LNHDA and CDR2 SQIVND (reference sequence). This CDR3 spans 16 amino acids. With 5 bases removed from V and 9 bases from J, the gap between germline ends came to 20 bases. The CDR3 spells CASSSSGRAGSSPLHF. CDR3 nucleotide sequence: TGTGCCAGTAGTTCCTCAGGGAGGGCTGGGAGTTCACCCCTCCACTTT.

The V call is TRBV28, the J call TRBJ1-3; 7 nucleotides match TRBD1. Germline CDR1 MDHEN, CDR2 SYDVKM. The CDR3 has 14 amino acids. V dropped 5 bases and J dropped 3; count of bases not matched to a gene: 4. This chain's CDR3 is CASSLTGSGNTIYF. CDR3 nucleotide sequence: TGTGCCAGCAGTCTGACAGGGAGTGGAAACACCATATATTTT. The entire variable domain, with the rest obtained from reference TRBV28 and TRBJ1-3, is as follows: DVKVTQSSRYLVKRTGEKVFLECVQDMDHENMFWYRQDPGLGLRLIYFSYDVKMKEKGDIPEGYSVSREKKERFSLILESASTNQTSMYLCASSLTGSGNTIYFGEGSWLTVV.

The gene calls are TRBV28 and TRBJ1-2; D is perhaps TRBD1 (5 bases). The CDR3 totals 15 residues. Trimming cost V 2 bases and J 4 bases, with 14 bases left between them. Germline-derived CDR1 and CDR2 are MDHEN and SYDVKM. This CDR3 reads CASSLKGAPVYGYTF. DNA of the CDR3: TGTGCCAGCAGTTTAAAAGGGGCGCCGGTCTATGGCTACACCTTC.

This CDR3 is CASSLAMTSEQYF. In DNA, the CDR3 is TGTGCCAGCAGCTTAGCCATGACTAGTGAGCAGTACTTC. The J gene is TRBJ2-7, the V gene TRBV7-2, with D possibly matching TRBD2 (6 bases). CDR3 length equals 13 residues. The V and J ends lost 0 bases and 7 bases respectively, with 10 bases between them. CDR1 is SGHTA, CDR2 FQGNSA, per germline.

This clone was picked up a small number of times. The chain employs TRBV7-9 and TRBJ1-2; no clear D gene. The V gene lost 5 bases and the J gene lost 4 bases, with 17 bases spanning the gap. The germline V gene encodes CDR1 SEHNR and CDR2 FQNEAQ (reference sequence). This CDR3 region has 15 residues. The CDR3 region is CASSIDNIPVYGYTF. CDR3 nucleotide sequence: TGTGCCAGCAGCATAGACAATATCCCTGTCTATGGCTACACCTTC.

The chain recombines TRBV18 with TRBJ1-4, with D perhaps TRBD1 (5 bases). Germline CDR1 and CDR2: KGHSH and LQKENI. This CDR3 has 14 residues. V gave up 1 base and J gave up 8 bases, with 11 bases separating them. This chain's CDR3 is CASSPRQGEEKLFF. The DNA for the CDR3 is TGTGCCAGCTCACCACGCCAGGGTGAGGAAAAACTGTTTTTT.

Remarks on this clone: Other DNA sequences from this sample encode an identical CDR3 as well. The rearrangement links TRBV18 to TRBJ1-1; the D gene is possibly TRBD1 (6 bases). The V end lost 3 bases, the J end lost 0 bases, and 8 bases lay between the germline ends. The CDR3 contains 14 residues. The germline V gene encodes CDR1 KGHSH and CDR2 LQKENI. CDR3 DNA: TGTGCCAGCTCACCGGACAGATTGAACACTGAAGCTTTCTTT. Amino acid sequence: CASSPDRLNTEAFF.

This clone has more than one count but fewer than ten. The rearrangement joins TRBV11-3 to TRBJ2-2; 11 nucleotides align to TRBD1. Germline V CDR1 and CDR2: SGHNT, YENEEA. V shed 4 bases and J 3 bases; nucleotides not matched to a gene: 1. CDR3 length: 15 amino acids. In DNA form, the CDR3 reads TGTGCCAGCAGCTCGGGACAGGGGGACACCGGGGAGCTGTTTTTT. This translates into CASSSGQGDTGELFF.

DNA of the CDR3: TGTGCCAGCTCGCCGACTAGCGGGGGGTTCGCAGATACGCAGTATTTT. Its translation: CASSPTSGGFADTQYF. The chain links TRBV18 to TRBJ2-3; 13 nucleotides match TRBD2. This CDR3 spans 16 amino acids. The V segment lost 6 bases and the J segment 4 bases; nucleotides outside the gene matches: 7. CDR1 is KGHSH, CDR2 LQKENI, per germline.

The chain is built from TRBV11-2 and TRBJ2-5; D remains unclear. Germline V gives CDR1 SGHAT, CDR2 FQNNGV. The CDR3 spans 12 residues. The ends were cut back, 2 bases at V and 4 bases at J, with 5 bases in the middle. In nucleotides, the CDR3 is TGTGCCAGCAGCTTATTCAGAGAGACCCAGTACTTC. This gives the protein CASSLFRETQYF.

This clone was counted only a few times. The gene calls are TRBV11-2 and TRBJ2-1, with 14 bases fitting TRBD2. Germline CDR1 and CDR2: SGHAT and FQNNGV. The CDR3 is 15 amino acids. V lost 4 bases, J lost 8 bases, and 4 bases stayed unmatched. The CDR3 sequence: CASSSRLAGGHEQFF. The DNA for the CDR3 is TGTGCCAGCAGCTCACGACTAGCGGGGGGGCATGAGCAGTTCTTC.

This chain joins TRBV7-2 and TRBJ2-1; perhaps TRBD2 as D (6 bases). V was trimmed by 6 bases and J by 7 bases, leaving 10 bases between them. CDR1 and CDR2 (germline): SGHTA, FQGNSA. The CDR3 is made up of 12 amino acids. The CDR3 DNA reads TGTGCCAGCAGGGTGGAGGGAAATGAGCAGTTCTTC. Translated, it gives CASRVEGNEQFF.

The chain has TRBV3-1 (or the pseudogene TRBV3-2) and TRBJ2-3, with D tentatively TRBD2 (7 bases). Trimming removed 0 bases from V and 5 bases from J, with 18 bases in between. Germline lookup yields CDR1 LGHDT and CDR2 YNNKEL (reference sequence). CDR3 length: 17 residues. The CDR3 reads CASSQDVGGLGRDTQYF. For the CDR3, the DNA is TGTGCCAGCAGCCAAGATGTGGGGGGGCTGGGAAGAGATACGCAGTATTTT.

Within the sample, this clone is medium-sized. The V call is TRBV3-1 (or the pseudogene TRBV3-2), the J call TRBJ2-7; weak D call: TRBD1 (6 bases). The V end was cut by 1 base, the J end by 1 base, with 11 bases between. There are 15 residues in the CDR3. Per the germline V gene, CDR1 is LGHDT and CDR2 is YNNKEL (reference sequence). The CDR3 spells CASSQGQAPSYEQYF. The CDR3 DNA is TGTGCCAGCAGCCAAGGACAGGCTCCATCCTACGAGCAGTACTTC.

V usage is TRBV15 and J usage is TRBJ1-5; no clear D. The CDR3 runs 12 residues. V was cut by 1 base and J by 6 bases, with 4 bases left in between. Germline loops: CDR1 LNHNV, CDR2 YYDKDF (reference sequence). The DNA of the CDR3 is TGTGCCACCAGCAGAGTCGGTCAGCCCCAGCATTTT. Translation: CATSRVGQPQHF. The whole variable domain, filled in from reference TRBV15 and TRBJ1-5, reads DAMVIQNPRYQVTQFGKPVTLSCSQTLNHNVMYWYQQKSSQAPKLLFHYYDKDFNNEADTPDNFQSRRPNTSFCFLDIRSPGLGDTAMYLCATSRVGQPQHFGDGTRLSIL.

This chain uses TRBV18 with TRBJ1-4; TRBD1 might be the D (5 bases). V lost 4 bases, J lost 8 bases, and 11 bases lay in between. The CDR3 extends over 13 amino acids. Germline loops: CDR1 KGHSH, CDR2 LQKENI. The CDR3 nucleotides are TGTGCCAGCTCACTGACCGACAGAGAAAAACTGTTTTTT. Protein product: CASSLTDREKLFF.